This is a list of T cell receptor beta chains from one sample in a study of T cells after yellow fever vaccination. TCRdb processed the 5' RACE reads anew with MiXCR; each CDR3 protein has one entry. This table has about 340,000 distinct CDR3 sequences, approximately 4% appearing once. The sample in question was PBMCs, obtained 5 days after the yellow fever booster vaccination. These TCRs come from a man in his late teens or twenties who received the YFV17D yellow fever vaccine. The CDR3 runs from the conserved cysteine through the conserved F or W. Each record gives: V gene, J gene, clone size, D gene, CDR3 protein, CDR3 DNA. The D gene is left open where the match is weak. Size tells how often a clone was seen (once, few, many) or the class of an expanded clone, and some rows leave it out.

>TRBV7-3|TRBJ1-2|few|.
CASSLSWDLNYGYTF
TGTGCCAGCAGCTTAAGCTGGGACCTCAACTATGGCTACACCTTC
>TRBV6-6|TRBJ1-3|many|.
CATSADGISGNTIYF
TGTGCCACCTCTGCGGACGGTATCTCTGGAAACACCATATATTTT
>TRBV11-3|TRBJ2-1|few|TRBD2
CASSPERGLSYNEQFF
TGTGCCAGCAGCCCCGAGCGGGGACTTTCCTACAATGAGCAGTTCTTC
>TRBV2|TRBJ1-4|.|TRBD1
CASSARQGREKLFF
TGTGCCAGCAGTGCGAGACAGGGTCGTGAAAAACTGTTTTTT
>TRBV5-6|TRBJ2-1|few|TRBD2
CASSRIAGGPYNEQFF
TGTGCCAGCAGTCGAATAGCGGGGGGGCCGTACAATGAGCAGTTCTTC
>TRBV4-1|TRBJ1-6|.|.
CASSALTGGYSYNSPLHF
TGCGCCAGCAGCGCCCTGACCGGGGGGTACTCCTATAATTCACCCCTCCACTTT
>TRBV29-1|TRBJ1-1|many|.
CSVDPSSVQGEAFF
TGCAGCGTTGATCCCTCCTCTGTTCAGGGGGAAGCTTTCTTT
>TRBV25-1|TRBJ1-2|.|.
CASSEWDTLFYTF
TGTGCCAGCAGTGAATGGGATACTTTGTTCTACACCTTC
>TRBV5-1|TRBJ2-5|many|.
CASSRDSQEGTQYF
TGCGCCAGCAGCCGGGACTCCCAGGAAGGGACCCAGTACTTC
>TRBV10-3|TRBJ2-3|many|.
CAISEWGLRTDTQYF
TGTGCCATCAGTGAGTGGGGGTTGAGGACAGATACGCAGTATTTT
>TRBV5-6|TRBJ1-1|many|TRBD1
CASSPAGTGYGDTEAFF
TGTGCCAGCAGCCCGGCCGGGACAGGTTACGGGGACACTGAAGCTTTCTTT
>TRBV15|TRBJ1-2|.|.
CATSRSVGKPGYTF
TGTGCCACCAGCAGATCCGTGGGGAAACCTGGCTACACCTTC
>TRBV5-1|TRBJ2-5|many|TRBD1
CASSLTGAEETQYF
TGCGCCAGCAGCTTAACAGGGGCCGAGGAGACCCAGTACTTC
>TRBV6-1|TRBJ2-1|many|TRBD2
CASSESSGGPDEQFF
TGTGCCAGCAGTGAGAGTAGCGGGGGTCCGGATGAGCAGTTCTTC
>TRBV14|TRBJ2-1|many|.
CASSHGLNEQFF
TGTGCCAGCAGCCACGGACTAAATGAGCAGTTCTTC
>TRBV7-9|TRBJ2-5|many|.
CASSFGLSGEETQYF
TGTGCCAGCAGCTTCGGACTGAGTGGGGAAGAGACCCAGTACTTC
>TRBV5-1|TRBJ2-1|few|TRBD2
CASSILAGSYNEQFF
TGCGCCAGCAGCATACTAGCGGGGTCCTACAATGAGCAGTTCTTC
>TRBV20-1|TRBJ2-1|.|TRBD2
CSGTMSGASSSYNEQFF
TGCAGTGGTACTATGAGCGGGGCCTCGAGCTCCTACAATGAGCAGTTCTTC
>TRBV4-1|TRBJ1-5|many|.
CASSPRGEINQPQHF
TGCGCCAGCAGCCCCCGTGGGGAGATCAATCAGCCCCAGCATTTT
>TRBV20-1|TRBJ1-2|.|.
CSARRGSSFGYTF
TGCAGTGCTAGACGTGGCTCTTCTTTCGGCTACACCTTC
>TRBV5-1|TRBJ2-1|many|TRBD1
CASSRARGSDEQFF
TGCGCCAGCAGCCGCGCCAGGGGGTCAGATGAGCAGTTCTTC
>TRBV7-2|TRBJ2-6|.|.
CASSLRSGKSGANVLTF
TGTGCCAGCAGCTTACGATCGGGGAAATCTGGGGCCAACGTCCTGACTTTC
>TRBV12-3/TRBV12-4|TRBJ1-6|few|.
CASSLAGTNSPLHF
TGTGCCAGCAGTTTAGCCGGAACTAATTCACCCCTCCACTTT
>TRBV7-2|TRBJ1-2|few|.
CASSSYRPSNYGYTF
TGTGCCAGCAGCTCTTACCGACCCTCTAACTATGGCTACACCTTC
>TRBV6-5|TRBJ1-1|few|.
CAVRGQWNTEAFF
TGTGCCGTAAGAGGACAGTGGAACACTGAAGCTTTCTTT
>TRBV11-2|TRBJ2-1|many|TRBD2
CASSFLAGGYNEQFF
TGTGCCAGCAGCTTCCTAGCGGGGGGTTACAATGAGCAGTTCTTC
>TRBV7-9|TRBJ2-5|.|TRBD2
CASSSKLAEKTQYF
TGTGCCAGCAGCTCCAAACTAGCGGAAAAGACCCAGTACTTC
>TRBV27|TRBJ2-1|few|.
CASSSTGPYNEQFF
TGTGCCAGCAGTTCGACGGGCCCTTACAATGAGCAGTTCTTC
>TRBV5-1|TRBJ1-4|few|TRBD1
CASSLVRQGHNEKLFF
TGCGCCAGCAGCTTGGTGCGACAGGGGCATAATGAAAAACTGTTTTTT
>TRBV12-3/TRBV12-4|TRBJ2-1|few|.
CASRLDSSSYNEQFF
TGTGCCAGCAGACTCGACAGTAGCTCCTACAATGAGCAGTTCTTC
>TRBV20-1|TRBJ2-5|many|TRBD1
CSAINRGGETQYF
TGCAGTGCAATAAACAGGGGCGGCGAGACCCAGTACTTC
>TRBV7-8|TRBJ1-1|many|.
CASSPDILNTEAFF
TGTGCCAGCAGCCCGGACATACTGAACACTGAAGCTTTCTTT
>TRBV20-1|TRBJ1-1|few|TRBD1
CSARDRDRGNTEAFF
TGCAGTGCTAGAGATCGGGACAGGGGGAACACTGAAGCTTTCTTT
>TRBV19|TRBJ1-5|.|TRBD1
CASAGTGHSNQPQHF
TGTGCCAGCGCCGGGACAGGGCATAGCAATCAGCCCCAGCATTTT
>TRBV5-1|TRBJ1-4|few|.
CASSLASTNEKLFF
TGCGCCAGCAGCTTGGCCTCAACTAATGAAAAACTGTTTTTT
>TRBV7-9|TRBJ2-2|few|.
CASSLGVRPNTGELFF
TGTGCCAGCAGCTTAGGGGTGCGGCCGAACACCGGGGAGCTGTTTTTT
>TRBV7-2|TRBJ1-1|many|.
CASSPGYGGEAFF
TGTGCCAGCAGCCCGGGGTACGGGGGGGAAGCTTTCTTT
>TRBV11-2|TRBJ2-7|.|.
CASSPPNPEGPYEQYF
TGTGCCAGCAGCCCGCCGAACCCGGAGGGCCCCTACGAGCAGTACTTC
>TRBV7-9|TRBJ2-1|.|.
CASSFFPDYDNEQFF
TGTGCCAGCAGCTTTTTCCCGGACTACGACAATGAGCAGTTCTTC
>TRBV29-1|TRBJ2-7|few|TRBD2
CSVGEGFRYEQYF
TGCAGCGTTGGGGAGGGGTTTCGATACGAGCAGTACTTC
>TRBV5-6|TRBJ1-1|many|.
CASSLVGRERGNPEAFF
TGTGCCAGCAGCTTGGTCGGCAGGGAAAGGGGAAACCCTGAAGCTTTCTTT
>TRBV7-2|TRBJ1-1|few|.
CASDLMGGFSTEAFF
TGTGCCAGCGACCTAATGGGAGGGTTTAGCACTGAAGCTTTCTTT